Listed below are T cell receptor beta chains from one sample, sequenced in a study of T cells in localized non-small cell lung cancer. TCRdb's copy holds only in-frame clones and misses some; the assay was immunoSEQ multiplex PCR. The sample has about 48,000 clones; approximately 80% are singletons. This sample comprised peripheral blood, obtained before any cancer treatment. The receptors shown here come from a man aged 40 to 70 with stage I squamous cell lung carcinoma. Each CDR3 is given with its conserved first and last residue. The D gene is left open where the match is weak. Rows may omit the clone size; those that give it use once, few, many or a size class.

v_call	j_call	cdr3_length	clone_size	d_call	cdr3_nt	cdr3_aa
TRBV6-6	TRBJ2-6	13	.	.	TGTGCCAGCAGGGTGGGCGGGGGCATCGTCCTGACTTTC	CASRVGGGIVLTF
TRBV6-1	TRBJ2-6	15	.	.	TGTGCCAGCAGTGGACAGCTTTCTGGGGCCAACGTCCTGACTTTC	CASSGQLSGANVLTF
TRBV28	TRBJ2-5	14	.	.	TGTGCCATCAGGGGGGGGGCCCGACGGGAGACCCAGTACTTC	CAIRGGARRETQYF
TRBV2	TRBJ2-3	11	.	.	TGTGCCAGCAAACGGAGGGATACGCAGTATTTT	CASKRRDTQYF
TRBV5-4	TRBJ1-2	15	.	.	TGTGCCAGCAGCTTCTTGGCTAGAAGGGACTATGGCTACACCTTC	CASSFLARRDYGYTF
TRBV6-1	TRBJ2-7	12	.	.	TGTGCCAGCAGTGAACTCGACTACGAGCAGTACTTC	CASSELDYEQYF
TRBV6-5	TRBJ1-1	14	.	TRBD1	TGTGCCAGCAGTACCTGGGACAGGGAGGGTGAAGCTTTCTTT	CASSTWDREGEAFF
TRBV14	TRBJ1-5	13	.	.	TGTGCCAGCATTAGGGGGGCCAGACAGCCCCAGCATTTT	CASIRGARQPQHF
TRBV6-5	TRBJ1-4	14	.	.	TGTGCCAGCATGAGGTATCCAACTAATGAAAAACTGTTTTTT	CASMRYPTNEKLFF
TRBV11-1	TRBJ1-1	15	few	.	TGTGCCAGCAGCTTATTCCAGGGGCCGAGCACTGAAGCTTTCTTT	CASSLFQGPSTEAFF
TRBV28	TRBJ1-5	14	.	.	TGTGCCAGCAGCTCTGGGCTTATGAATCAGCCCCAGCATTTT	CASSSGLMNQPQHF
TRBV7-2	TRBJ1-5	12	.	.	TGTGCCAGCAGCCCCTTCGGGAAGCCCCAGCATTTT	CASSPFGKPQHF
TRBV7-9	TRBJ1-2	13	.	.	TGTGCCAGCAGCCCCCAGGGAAGAGGTGGCTACACCTTC	CASSPQGRGGYTF
TRBV18	TRBJ2-7	14	.	.	TGTGCCAGCTCACTTCCGGGACCTCCTGGGGAGCAGTACTTC	CASSLPGPPGEQYF
TRBV27	TRBJ2-1	17	once	TRBD2	TGTGCCAGCAGTCTAAGGACTAGCCGCTCCCCTACCGGTGAGCAGTTCTTC	CASSLRTSRSPTGEQFF
TRBV6-5	TRBJ1-2	12	.	.	TGTGCCAGCAGTCGTCTACGGAGTGGCTACACCTTC	CASSRLRSGYTF
TRBV2	TRBJ2-5	12	.	.	TGTGCCAGCACCGAGGGGGGGGAGACCCAGTACTTC	CASTEGGETQYF
TRBV19	TRBJ2-5	13	few	.	TGTGCCAGTAGTATCTCAGCCCGGGGGACCCAGTACTTC	CASSISARGTQYF
TRBV5-4	TRBJ2-3	16	.	TRBD2	TGTGCCAGCAGCGCCGGGACTAGCGGGGGCACAGATACGCAGTATTTT	CASSAGTSGGTDTQYF
TRBV9	TRBJ2-2	14	.	.	TGTGCCAGCAGCCCGAGTCCGAGGACCGGGGAGCTGTTTTTT	CASSPSPRTGELFF
TRBV7-2	TRBJ1-2	15	once	.	TGTGCCAGCAGCTTAGGTCAAGTCCGGGGGGAAGGCTACACCTTC	CASSLGQVRGEGYTF
TRBV28	TRBJ2-7	11	.	.	TGTGCCAGCAGGGACTACTACGAGCAGTACTTC	CASRDYYEQYF
TRBV4-1	TRBJ1-2	15	.	.	TGCGCCAGCAGCCAAGAGAATGCGCCGAACTATGGCTACACCTTC	CASSQENAPNYGYTF
TRBV7-9	TRBJ2-5	17	.	.	TGTGCCAGCAGCTCCGGGTATACTTATAACGTGCAAGAGACCCAGTACTTC	CASSSGYTYNVQETQYF
TRBV5-1	TRBJ1-3	15	once	.	TGCGCCAGCAGCGTGGACAGACCCCCACAAAACACCATATATTTT	CASSVDRPPQNTIYF
TRBV19	TRBJ1-6	14	.	.	TGTGCCAGTAGGAGAACGGAGTATAATTCACCCCTCCACTTT	CASRRTEYNSPLHF
TRBV28	TRBJ2-5	14	.	.	TGTGCCAGCAGTTTATTGACAGGAAAAGAGACCCAGTACTTC	CASSLLTGKETQYF
TRBV7-9	TRBJ1-1	15	once	.	TGTGCCAGCAGCTTAGCGCGGGGAGCGAACACTGAAGCTTTCTTT	CASSLARGANTEAFF
TRBV6-5	TRBJ1-6	15	.	.	TGTGCCAGCAGTTACTCGTTTGCGCGGGCCGGTCCCCTCCACTTT	CASSYSFARAGPLHF
TRBV9	TRBJ2-2	16	.	.	TGTGCCAGCAGCGTAGTTGGGCGGGGCGACACCGGGGAGCTGTTTTTT	CASSVVGRGDTGELFF
TRBV2	TRBJ1-1	14	once	.	TGTGCCAGCGTGGGCGGAGGAGGTCGCACTGAAGCTTTCTTT	CASVGGGGRTEAFF